The 25 T cell receptor beta chains in this list originate from one sample, sequenced in a study of T cell responses to AZD1222 COVID-19 vaccine (dated by TCRdb to the early 2020s). The library relied on the immunoSEQ multiplex PCR assay. The immuneACCESS repertoire file appears here via TCRdb, limited to in-frame rearrangements. These files lack a portion of the clones; in checked studies, under half of the deficit traces to unresolved V genes, and the cause of the others is not known. The table for this sample lists about 150,000 clones; roughly four fifths of them were counted only once. Clones ranked in the top ten supply about 4% of the sample. Explained via the paper, the time point label denotes: baseline before first vaccination. Taken with the paper, the label for treatment or condition translates to: meningococcal conjugate vaccine given as trial control. The sequences come from peripheral blood, collected on day 0 of MenACWY control vaccination. The receptors were sampled from an adult in good health.

This clone was detected only once. V and J are TRBV28 and TRBJ1-2; 7 positions agree with TRBD1. This CDR3 is built from 13 residues. V gave up 6 bases and J gave up 3 bases; unmatched junction bases: 4. Germline-derived CDR1 and CDR2 are MDHEN and SYDVKM. CDR3 in DNA: TGTGCCAGCAGACCAGACAGGGACTATGGCTACACCTTC. Its translation: CASRPDRDYGYTF.

V gene TRBV27 combines with J gene TRBJ1-1; 7 bases align to TRBD1. The CDR3 consists of 16 residues. J gave up 1 base and V 7 bases, and 12 bases lay outside the gene matches. The germline gives CDR1 MNHEY, CDR2 SMNVEV (reference sequence). The CDR3: CASIVRQGGRNTEAFF. CDR3 bases: TGTGCCAGCATCGTCAGACAGGGCGGGCGGAACACTGAAGCTTTCTTT.

V gene TRBV7-2 combines with J gene TRBJ2-1, with 7 bases identical to TRBD2. The V and J ends lost 1 base and 6 bases, in that order; junction bases with no gene match: 3. Germline-derived CDR1 and CDR2 are SGHTA and FQGNSA. The CDR3 is made up of 14 amino acids. In nucleotides, the CDR3 is TGTGCCAGCAGCTTAGGACTAGCCTTCAATGAGCAGTTCTTC. As protein: CASSLGLAFNEQFF.

This rearrangement joins TRBV19 to TRBJ1-5; possibly TRBD1 for D (5 bases). This CDR3 is 16 amino acids long. Germline values: CDR1 LNHDA, CDR2 SQIVND (reference sequence). The ends were cut back, 6 bases at V and 4 bases at J, with 19 bases in the middle. CDR3 amino acids: CASRLGGEVRNQPQHF. The DNA of the CDR3 is TGTGCCAGTAGACTCGGAGGGGAAGTTAGGAATCAGCCCCAGCATTTT.

The J gene is TRBJ1-6, the V gene TRBV4-2; 9 positions agree with TRBD1. The germline gives CDR1 LGHNA, CDR2 YNFKEQ. Trimming removed 2 bases from V and 6 bases from J; junction bases left unmatched: 2. This CDR3 region has 15 residues. The CDR3 DNA follows: TGTGCCAGCAGCCAACCGGGACAGGGTAATTCACCCCTCCACTTT. As protein: CASSQPGQGNSPLHF.

The chain links TRBV4-1 to TRBJ2-7; the D is unclear. From germline, CDR1 is MGHRA and CDR2 YSYEKL. Trimming took off 3 bases at V and 6 bases at J, with 18 bases between the two ends. The CDR3 has 15 amino acids. CDR3 sequence (DNA): TGCGCCAGCAGCCACCCAGACACTCTTTCGGGCGAGCAGTACTTC. The encoded protein is CASSHPDTLSGEQYF.

By sample fraction, this clone is medium-sized. The chain links TRBV14 to TRBJ2-6, with D tentatively TRBD2 (6 bases). The CDR3 length is 15 residues. Germline V gene lookup returns CDR1 SGHDN and CDR2 FVKESK. Trimming took 4 bases from V and 2 from J, leaving 9 bases between them. The DNA of the CDR3 is TGTGCCAGCAGCCCCTCGGGAGCTGGGGCCAACGTCCTGACTTTC. It yields the protein CASSPSGAGANVLTF.

V gene TRBV5-1 combines with J gene TRBJ1-2; 8 bases map to TRBD1. The V gene end was trimmed by 2 bases and the J gene end by 8 bases; junction bases not matched to a gene: 11. Germline V gene lookup returns CDR1 SGHRS and CDR2 YFSETQ. The CDR3 spans 15 residues. The CDR3 region is CASSLAGGAGDGYTF. As DNA, the CDR3 is TGCGCCAGCAGCTTAGCAGGGGGCGCGGGGGACGGCTACACCTTC.

This clone has just one count. Written as DNA, the CDR3 is TGTGCCAGCAGTCGGGGGTACGAGCAGTACGTC. Amino acid sequence: CASSRGYEQYV. This rearrangement joins TRBV5-6 to TRBJ2-7; a possible D gene is TRBD2 (6 bases). Germline V gene sequence: CDR1 SGHDT, CDR2 YYEEEE. This CDR3 spans 11 amino acids. Trimming shortened V by 5 bases and J by 4 bases, and 7 bases separated the two germline ends.

The chain combines TRBV5-4 with TRBJ2-3; 7 nucleotides agree with TRBD1. The CDR3 has 16 amino acids. V shed 1 base, J shed 2 bases, and the junction held 7 bases outside the gene matches. The V gene's germline CDR1 is SGHNT and CDR2 YYREEE (reference sequence). CDR3 bases: TGTGCCAGCAGCTTGATAGGGACAGATCTCACAGATACGCAGTATTTT. This gives the protein CASSLIGTDLTDTQYF.

This chain links TRBV7-6 with TRBJ1-6, with unresolved D. Trimming cost V 5 bases and J 9 bases, with 11 bases left between them. Looked up from germline, CDR1 is SGHVS and CDR2 is FNYEAQ. The CDR3 is made up of 13 amino acids. The CDR3 nucleotides read TGTGCCAGCAGCCCCAACCGAAGTTCACCCCTCCACTTT. Amino acids: CASSPNRSSPLHF.

This clone was detected once. The gene calls are TRBV9 and TRBJ2-5; 9 bases agree with TRBD2. The junction had 13 bases not matched to a gene; V was cut back by 0 bases and J by 7 bases. The CDR3 is made up of 17 amino acids. CDR1 is SGDLS and CDR2 is YYNGEE in the germline V gene. In nucleotides, the CDR3 is TGTGCCAGCAGCGTAGTCCCCTTAGCGGGGGCTTCGGGGACCCAGTACTTC. Translating gives CASSVVPLAGASGTQYF.

The rearrangement joins TRBV18 to TRBJ1-2; no clear D. The length of the CDR3 is 14 residues. The V gene lost 3 bases and the J gene lost 3 bases, with 11 bases spanning the gap. The germline V gene has CDR1 KGHSH and CDR2 LQKENI. CDR3 amino acids: CASSPYGRDYGYTF. The CDR3 coding sequence is TGTGCCAGCTCACCGTATGGTCGGGACTATGGCTACACCTTC.

V gene TRBV7-2 combines with J gene TRBJ2-7; D gene unclear. The CDR3 totals 14 residues. Germline values: CDR1 SGHTA, CDR2 FQGNSA. Trimming took 3 bases from V and 0 from J, leaving 9 bases between them. CDR3 in amino acids: CASSFRAHSYEQYF. The DNA for the CDR3 is TGTGCCAGCAGCTTCCGGGCCCACTCCTACGAGCAGTACTTC.

The rearrangement joins TRBV2 to TRBJ1-6, with a possible D match to TRBD1 (6 bases). Germline lookup yields CDR1 SNHLY and CDR2 FYNNEI. This CDR3 spans 15 amino acids. Trimming removed 6 bases from V and 8 bases from J, with 17 bases in between. The CDR3 reads CASRYLTGSHSPLHF. The CDR3 bases are TGTGCCAGCAGGTACCTCACAGGGAGCCATTCACCCCTCCACTTT.

CDR3 in amino acids: CASRGPTYNEQFF. The CDR3 DNA follows: TGTGCCAGCAGGGGACCTACCTACAATGAGCAGTTCTTC. The chain employs TRBV28 and TRBJ2-1; TRBD1 or TRBD2 may be the D gene (5 bases each). Trimming cost V 6 bases and J 2 bases, with 8 bases left between them. There are 13 residues in the CDR3. CDR1 is MDHEN and CDR2 is SYDVKM in the germline V gene.

The V gene is TRBV15, the J gene TRBJ2-5; 8 bases match TRBD1. The CDR3 is made up of 16 amino acids. Trimming at V came to 3 bases and at J to 7 bases, leaving 13 bases not matched to a gene. Germline assignment: CDR1 LNHNV and CDR2 YYDKDF (reference sequence). The CDR3 spells CATSSRSQGAGWTQYF. In DNA form, the CDR3 reads TGTGCCACCAGCAGCAGATCCCAGGGGGCGGGTTGGACCCAGTACTTC.

The V gene is TRBV7-6, the J gene TRBJ1-6, with a possible D match to TRBD1 (5 bases). The CDR3 is 13 amino acids. V lost 5 bases and J 11 bases, leaving 13 bases between the germline ends. The germline CDR1 and CDR2 sequences are SGHVS and FNYEAQ. The CDR3 spells CASSPRRDAPLHF. As DNA, the CDR3 is TGTGCCAGCAGCCCCCGAAGGGACGCACCCCTCCACTTT.

The chain uses TRBV6-5 and TRBJ1-5, with a possible D match to TRBD1 (5 bases). The CDR3 runs to 15 residues. The V gene lost 0 bases and the J gene lost 5 bases, with 11 bases spanning the gap. Germline V lookup: CDR1 MNHEY, CDR2 SVGAGI. This chain's CDR3 is CASSYSGVQDQPQHF. The CDR3 DNA reads TGTGCCAGCAGTTACTCAGGGGTTCAGGATCAGCCCCAGCATTTT.

The chain couples TRBV6-5 to TRBJ1-5, with 8 bases that match TRBD1. CDR1 and CDR2 from the germline V gene are MNHEY and SVGAGI. The CDR3 sequence is 15 residues long. Trimming took 5 bases from V and 4 from J; bases not matched to a gene: 7. CDR3 protein: CASSPDRGKNQPQHF. The CDR3 DNA reads TGTGCCAGCAGTCCTGACAGGGGCAAGAATCAGCCCCAGCATTTT.

This rearrangement joins TRBV19 to TRBJ1-5, with 7 bases identical to TRBD1. CDR3 size: 16 residues. The V and J ends lost 3 bases and 6 bases, in that order; junction bases with no gene match: 11. Germline V gene data show CDR1 as LNHDA and CDR2 as SQIVND (reference sequence). The CDR3 protein is CASSIGAGTEVQPQHF. The CDR3 nucleotides read TGTGCCAGTAGTATTGGGGCCGGGACAGAGGTTCAGCCCCAGCATTTT.

The V call is TRBV18, the J call TRBJ2-2; the D gene is possibly TRBD2 (6 bases). Trimming took 3 bases from V and 2 from J, leaving 13 bases between them. Germline lookup yields CDR1 KGHSH and CDR2 LQKENI. The CDR3 covers 16 residues. CDR3 residues: CASSPRDFTNTGELFF. The CDR3 DNA is TGTGCCAGCTCACCGCGGGACTTTACCAACACCGGGGAGCTGTTTTTT. Filled out from reference TRBV18 and TRBJ2-2, the complete variable domain reads NAGVMQNPRHLVRRRGQEARLRCSPMKGHSHVYWYRQLPEEGLKFMVYLQKENIIDESGMPKERFSAEFPKEGPSILRIQQVVRGDSAAYFCASSPRDFTNTGELFFGEGSRLTVL.

The chain uses TRBV5-1 and TRBJ2-7; D is uncertain. The CDR3 length is 16 residues. The germline CDR1 and CDR2 sequences are SGHRS and YFSETQ. Between the trimmed V and J ends, which lost 0 bases and 2 bases, there was a span of 15 bases. The CDR3 region has the DNA TGCGCCAGCAGCTTGGGATGGTTAGCAGACCCCTACGAGCAGTACTTC. Protein product: CASSLGWLADPYEQYF. The full variable domain, completed using reference TRBV5-1 and TRBJ2-7, is KAGVTQTPRYLIKTRGQQVTLSCSPISGHRSVSWYQQTPGQGLQFLFEYFSETQRNKGNFPGRFSGRQFSNSRSEMNVSTLELGDSALYLCASSLGWLADPYEQYFGPGTRLTVT.

The chain links TRBV11-2 to TRBJ1-5; maybe TRBD1 (5 bases). The CDR3 is 15 residues long. V was pared by 4 bases and J by 4 bases, with 14 bases between. Per germline, CDR1 SGHAT and CDR2 FQNNGV. CDR3 nucleotides: TGTGCCAGCAGCTCCGATCGGGGGGTTAATCAGCCCCAGCATTTT. It encodes CASSSDRGVNQPQHF.

The gene calls are TRBV2 and TRBJ1-1, with D unclear. Germline-derived CDR1 and CDR2 are SNHLY and FYNNEI. This CDR3 has 12 amino acids. V lost 5 bases and J lost 2, with 6 bases in between. The CDR3 nucleotides are TGTGCCAGCAGTATCCGAAACACTGAAGCTTTCTTT. This codes for CASSIRNTEAFF.